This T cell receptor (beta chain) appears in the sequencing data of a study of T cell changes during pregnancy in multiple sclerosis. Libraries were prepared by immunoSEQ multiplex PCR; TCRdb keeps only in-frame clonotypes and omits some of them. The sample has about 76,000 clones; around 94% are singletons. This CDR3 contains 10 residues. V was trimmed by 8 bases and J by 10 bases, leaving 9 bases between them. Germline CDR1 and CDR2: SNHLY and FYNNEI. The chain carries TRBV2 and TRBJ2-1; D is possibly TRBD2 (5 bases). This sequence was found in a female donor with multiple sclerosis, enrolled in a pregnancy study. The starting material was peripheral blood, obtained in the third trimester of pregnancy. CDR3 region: CASSASEQFF. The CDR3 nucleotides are TGTGCCAGCTCCGCTAGCGAGCAGTTCTTC.